The 2 T cell receptor beta chains given below trace back to one sample, sequenced in a study of shared clonotypes between healthy human individuals. TCRdb keeps only in-frame clones here, not all; method: immunoSEQ multiplex PCR. The sample comprises hundreds of thousands of clones, 96% of which are singletons, and roughly 0.06% rests with the top ten. Sequenced material: naive CD4+ T cells sorted from blood. Specified subset: CD45RA+ positively selected. The origin of the receptors is a woman aged 25-40 years in good health.

This rearrangement joins TRBV25-1 to TRBJ2-1; TRBD1 agrees at 11 bases. The CDR3 loop spans 15 amino acids. Germline CDR1 MGHDK, CDR2 SYGVNS. With 4 bases clipped from V and 7 bases from J, the junction kept 6 bases outside the gene matches. Here the CDR3 DNA reads TGTGCCAGCAGTGTCGCCGGGACAGGGGGTAATGAGCAGTTCTTC. Its translation is CASSVAGTGGNEQFF.

The rearrangement links TRBV28 to TRBJ1-2; D is perhaps TRBD1 (5 bases). Trimming took off 10 bases at V and 4 bases at J, with 13 bases between the two ends. Germline lookup yields CDR1 MDHEN and CDR2 SYDVKM. CDR3 length: 12 amino acids. The CDR3 nucleotides read TGTGCCACCCGGGGGGAAAGCTATGGCTACACCTTC. Translation gives CATRGESYGYTF.